Following are 13 T cell receptor beta chains from one sample sequenced in a study of shared clonotypes between healthy human individuals. Naive CD8 cells lacked CD45RO, underwent positive selection for CCR7 and left out terminally differentiated effector memory CD45RA+ cells. Using immunoSEQ multiplex PCR, the repertoire was profiled, and TCRdb retains in-frame clones only, with some absent. The data contain roughly 2,000,000 clones, 93% of them singletons. The specimen sequenced was naive CD8+ T cells from PBMCs. The receptor set was obtained from a young man in good health. Some clones in this sample may be carry-over from other donors' samples.

In regard to this clone: Other DNA sequences in this specimen translate into the identical CDR3. The chain has TRBV4-3 and TRBJ1-3; D unresolved. V lost 1 base and J 1 base, leaving 5 bases between the germline ends. Per the germline V gene, CDR1 is LGHNA and CDR2 is YSLEER. This CDR3 has 14 residues. In DNA, the CDR3 is TGCGCCAGCAGCCAAGGGTCTTCTGGAAACACCATATATTTT. Amino acids: CASSQGSSGNTIYF.

As concerns this clone: The junction shows a germline mismatch at one end, possibly a read error. V is TRBV9 and J is TRBJ1-1; no definite D call. This CDR3 contains 12 residues. Germline CDR1 is SGDLS and CDR2 is YYNGEE. Written as DNA, the CDR3 is TGTGCCAGCAGCCCAGTCGACACAGAAGCTTTCTTT. Amino acids: CASSPVDTEAFF.

This chain uses TRBV7-9 with TRBJ2-7; TRBD1 agrees at 9 bases. The junction had 19 bases not matched to a gene; V was cut back by 10 bases and J by 0 bases. CDR1 SEHNR and CDR2 FQNEAQ come from the germline V gene (reference sequence). The length of the CDR3 is 18 residues. The CDR3 bases are TGTGCCATCGAGTCGGGGACAGGGATGGCATGGGTCTCCTACGAGCAGTACTTC. This codes for CAIESGTGMAWVSYEQYF.

This chain joins TRBV2 and TRBJ1-1; a weak D match, TRBD1 (5 bases). The germline V gene encodes CDR1 SNHLY and CDR2 FYNNEI. This CDR3 spans 12 amino acids. The V gene lost 10 bases and the J gene lost 4 bases, with 13 bases spanning the gap. CDR3 coding DNA: TGTGCCACCGGACCCGGGGGCACTGAAGCTTTCTTT. As protein: CATGPGGTEAFF.

V and J are TRBV15 and TRBJ2-7, with D hard to call. Per the germline V gene, CDR1 is LNHNV and CDR2 is YYDKDF (reference sequence). The ends were cut back, 0 bases at V and 5 bases at J, with 11 bases in the middle. The CDR3 is 14 amino acids. The CDR3 DNA is TGTGCCACCAGCAGAGAAGGTGGGCTTGACGAGCAGTACTTC. It is translated as CATSREGGLDEQYF. The whole variable domain, remainder taken from reference TRBV15 and TRBJ2-7, is DAMVIQNPRYQVTQFGKPVTLSCSQTLNHNVMYWYQQKSSQAPKLLFHYYDKDFNNEADTPDNFQSRRPNTSFCFLDIRSPGLGDTAMYLCATSREGGLDEQYFGPGTRLTVT.

The V call is TRBV2, the J call TRBJ2-7; 7 bases are shared with TRBD2. Germline V lookup: CDR1 SNHLY, CDR2 FYNNEI. The trim removed 1 base at V and 9 bases at J, leaving 0 bases unmatched. This CDR3 is built from 11 residues. The CDR3 loop is CASSEGEGQYF. The CDR3 DNA follows: TGTGCCAGCAGTGAAGGGGAGGGGCAGTACTTC.

The chain employs TRBV6-1 and TRBJ2-7; D unclear. Trimming took 2 bases from V and 0 from J, leaving 11 bases between them. The CDR3 spans 15 residues. CDR1 and CDR2 from the germline V gene are MNHNS and SASEGT. CDR3 loop: CASSEWGELSYEQYF. CDR3 DNA: TGTGCCAGCAGTGAATGGGGTGAACTCTCCTACGAGCAGTACTTC.

This rearrangement joins TRBV4-1 to TRBJ2-7; D is possibly TRBD2 (5 bases). The V end was cut by 0 bases, the J end by 2 bases, with 14 bases between. This CDR3 is built from 16 residues. CDR1 MGHRA and CDR2 YSYEKL come from the germline V gene. DNA for the CDR3: TGCGCCAGCAGCCAAGATTATTCGGGAACAGCCTACGAGCAGTACTTC. Its protein is CASSQDYSGTAYEQYF.

The chain carries TRBV21-1 and TRBJ2-7. TRBV21-1 is a pseudogene segment. This CDR3 region has 14 residues. The DNA for the CDR3 is TGTGCCAGCAGCACGACCAACTCACTCTACGAGCAGTACTTC. It specifies CASSTTNSLYEQYF.

V gene TRBV6-5 combines with J gene TRBJ2-5; possible D gene TRBD2, 6 bases. V was clipped by 3 bases and J by 3 bases, with 17 bases between them. This CDR3 has 16 amino acids. Per the germline V gene, CDR1 is MNHEY and CDR2 is SVGAGI. The CDR3 sequence is CASSYIVGGKEETQYF. The CDR3, as DNA: TGTGCCAGCAGTTATATTGTCGGGGGAAAAGAAGAGACCCAGTACTTC.

The CDR3 sequence: CASSLVGRYTF. Here the CDR3 DNA reads TGTGCCAGCAGCTTGGTCGGACGCTACACCTTC. This chain joins TRBV5-4 and TRBJ1-2; D is uncertain. Germline assignment: CDR1 SGHNT and CDR2 YYREEE (reference sequence). The CDR3 contains 11 residues. The V gene lost 0 bases and the J gene lost 9 bases, with 6 bases spanning the gap.

The rearrangement uses TRBV7-6 and TRBJ2-1; either TRBD1 or TRBD2 may supply D (5 bases each). This CDR3 comprises 13 residues. Looked up from germline, CDR1 is SGHVS and CDR2 is FNYEAQ. Trimming removed 5 bases at V and 7 bases at J, with 12 bases between. CDR3 region: CASSRAGTNEQFF. The CDR3 region has the DNA TGTGCCAGCAGCCGCGCAGGGACGAATGAGCAGTTCTTC. Based on the CDR3 plus reference TRBV7-6 and TRBJ2-1, the full variable domain is GAGVSQSPRYKVTKRGQDVALRCDPISGHVSLYWYRQALGQGPEFLTYFNYEAQQDKSGLPNDRFSAERPEGSISTLTIQRTEQRDSAMYRCASSRAGTNEQFFGPGTRLTVL.

This chain connects TRBV7-9 to TRBJ2-5; D gene unclear. Trimming stripped 5 bases from V and 2 bases from J, with 21 bases between. The CDR3 totals 17 residues. Germline CDR1 SEHNR, CDR2 FQNEAQ (reference sequence). The CDR3 protein is CASSATWYEVSQETQYF. CDR3 sequence (DNA): TGTGCCAGCAGCGCTACCTGGTACGAGGTATCACAAGAGACCCAGTACTTC.